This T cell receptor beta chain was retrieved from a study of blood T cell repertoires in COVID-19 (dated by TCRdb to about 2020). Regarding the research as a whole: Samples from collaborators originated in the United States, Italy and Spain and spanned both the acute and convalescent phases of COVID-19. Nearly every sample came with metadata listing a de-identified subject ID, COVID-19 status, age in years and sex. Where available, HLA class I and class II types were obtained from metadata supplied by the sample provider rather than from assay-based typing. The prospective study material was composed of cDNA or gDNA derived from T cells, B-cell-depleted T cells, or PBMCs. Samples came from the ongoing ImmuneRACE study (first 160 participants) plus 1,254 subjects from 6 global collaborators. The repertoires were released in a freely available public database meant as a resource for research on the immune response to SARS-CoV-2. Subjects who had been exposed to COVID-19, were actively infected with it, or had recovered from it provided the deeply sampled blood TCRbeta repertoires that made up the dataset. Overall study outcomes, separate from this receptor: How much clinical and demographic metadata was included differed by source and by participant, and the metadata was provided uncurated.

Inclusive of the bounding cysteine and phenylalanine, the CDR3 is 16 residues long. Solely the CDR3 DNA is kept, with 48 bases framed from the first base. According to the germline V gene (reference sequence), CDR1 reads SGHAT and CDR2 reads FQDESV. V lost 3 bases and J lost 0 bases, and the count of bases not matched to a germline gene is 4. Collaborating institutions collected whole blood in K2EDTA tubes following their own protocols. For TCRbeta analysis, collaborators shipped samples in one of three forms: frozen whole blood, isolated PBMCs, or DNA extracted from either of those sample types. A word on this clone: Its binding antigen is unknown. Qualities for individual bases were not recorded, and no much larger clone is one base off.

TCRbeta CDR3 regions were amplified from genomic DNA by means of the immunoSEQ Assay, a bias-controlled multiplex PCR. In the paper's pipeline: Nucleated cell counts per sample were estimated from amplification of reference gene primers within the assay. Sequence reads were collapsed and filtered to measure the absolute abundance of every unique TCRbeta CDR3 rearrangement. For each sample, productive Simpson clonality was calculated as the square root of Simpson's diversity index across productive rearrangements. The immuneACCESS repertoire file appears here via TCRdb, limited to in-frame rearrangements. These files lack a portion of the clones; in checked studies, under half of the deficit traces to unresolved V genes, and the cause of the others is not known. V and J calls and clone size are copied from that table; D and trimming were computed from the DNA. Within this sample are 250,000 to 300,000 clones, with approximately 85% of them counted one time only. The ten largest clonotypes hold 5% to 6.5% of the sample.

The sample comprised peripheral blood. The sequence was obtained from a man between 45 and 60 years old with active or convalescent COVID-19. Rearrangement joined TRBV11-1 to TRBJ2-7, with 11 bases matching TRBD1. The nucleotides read TGTGCCAGCAGCTTGAGGGGGACAGGGGGCTCCTACGAGCAGTACTTC. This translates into CASSLRGTGGSYEQYF.